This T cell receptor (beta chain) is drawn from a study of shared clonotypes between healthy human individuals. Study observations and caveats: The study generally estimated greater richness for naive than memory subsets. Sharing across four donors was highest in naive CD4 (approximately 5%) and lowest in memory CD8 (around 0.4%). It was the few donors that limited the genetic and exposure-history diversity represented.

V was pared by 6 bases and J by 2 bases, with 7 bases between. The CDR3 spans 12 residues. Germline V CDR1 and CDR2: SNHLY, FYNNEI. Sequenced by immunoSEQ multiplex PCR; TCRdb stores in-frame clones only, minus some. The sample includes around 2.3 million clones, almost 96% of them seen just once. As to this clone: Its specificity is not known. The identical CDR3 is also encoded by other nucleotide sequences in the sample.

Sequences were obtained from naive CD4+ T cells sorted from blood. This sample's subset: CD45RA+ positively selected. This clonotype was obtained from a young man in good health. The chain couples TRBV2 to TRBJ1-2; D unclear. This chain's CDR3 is CASRADNYGYTF. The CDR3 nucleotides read TGTGCCAGCAGGGCAGACAACTATGGCTACACCTTC.